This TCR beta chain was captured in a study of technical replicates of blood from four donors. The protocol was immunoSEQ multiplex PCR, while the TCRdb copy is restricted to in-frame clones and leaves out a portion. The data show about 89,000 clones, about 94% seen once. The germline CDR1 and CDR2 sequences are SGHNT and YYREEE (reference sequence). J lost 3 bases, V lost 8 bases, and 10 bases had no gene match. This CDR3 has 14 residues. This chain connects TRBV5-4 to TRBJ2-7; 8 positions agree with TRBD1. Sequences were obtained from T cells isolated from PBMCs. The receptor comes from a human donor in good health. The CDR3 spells CASHGQGEFYEQYF. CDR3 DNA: TGTGCCAGTCATGGACAGGGAGAATTCTACGAGCAGTACTTC.